These 14 T cell receptor beta chains came from one sample sequenced in a study of cytomegalovirus exposure and HLA in healthy donors. The PCR was carried out with 60 Vbeta primers and 13 Jbeta primers. Sequencing used immunoSEQ multiplex PCR; TCRdb keeps in-frame clones, though not all of them. In the table there are roughly 200,000 clones, around 80% of which are singletons. The sequenced sample was PBMCs. The source of these receptors is a boy aged 2 to 9 in good health and CMV-seronegative.

The J gene is TRBJ1-1, the V gene TRBV29-1; 7 bases align to TRBD1. There are 13 residues in the CDR3. CDR1 and CDR2 from the germline V gene are SQVTM and ANQGSEA. J gave up 10 bases and V 6 bases, and 14 bases lay outside the gene matches. DNA of the CDR3: TGCAGCGTCGGACAGGACGCGCGAAGAGGAGCTTTCTTT. This codes for CSVGQDARRGAFF.

This clone was counted a few times. This chain joins TRBV30 and TRBJ1-1; no clear D. The germline gives CDR1 GTSNPN, CDR2 SVGIG (reference sequence). There are 13 residues in the CDR3. V lost 4 bases and J lost 1, with 10 bases in between. CDR3 coding DNA: TGTGCCTGGATCCGATACTCGAACACTGAAGCTTTCTTT. Translation gives CAWIRYSNTEAFF.

The rearrangement uses TRBV19 and TRBJ1-2; 9 nucleotides line up with TRBD1. Germline-derived CDR1 and CDR2 are LNHDA and SQIVND (reference sequence). The junction had 28 bases not matched to a gene; V was cut back by 7 bases and J by 4 bases. The CDR3 consists of 21 residues. The CDR3 loop reads CASTKAGTGTLSAAGRYGYTF. The CDR3, as DNA: TGTGCCAGTACCAAAGCAGGGACAGGGACCCTATCGGCGGCTGGCCGCTATGGCTACACCTTC. Supplemented by reference TRBV19 and TRBJ1-2, the full variable domain reads DGGITQSPKYLFRKEGQNVTLSCEQNLNHDAMYWYRQDPGQGLRLIYYSQIVNDFQKGDIAEGYSVSREKKESFPLTVTSAQKNPTAFYLCASTKAGTGTLSAAGRYGYTFGSGTRLTVV.

This rearrangement joins TRBV4-1 to TRBJ2-1; D is ambiguous. V was cut by 3 bases and J by 0 bases, with 12 bases left in between. The CDR3 runs 16 residues. Per germline, CDR1 MGHRA and CDR2 YSYEKL. CDR3 amino acids: CASSHSAQSSYNEQFF. In nucleotides, the CDR3 is TGCGCCAGCAGCCATTCGGCACAGAGCTCCTACAATGAGCAGTTCTTC.

The chain combines TRBV5-1 with TRBJ2-3; 8 nucleotides align to TRBD2. With V trimmed by 6 bases and J by 0 bases, 9 bases remained unmatched. The CDR3 loop spans 16 amino acids. Germline CDR1 SGHRS, CDR2 YFSETQ. CDR3 sequence reads: CASTSVSGASTDTQYF. In DNA form, the CDR3 reads TGCGCCAGCACGTCGGTTAGCGGGGCTAGCACAGATACGCAGTATTTT.

The genes are TRBV30 and TRBJ2-1; the match to TRBD1 covers 8 bases. Germline V gene data show CDR1 as GTSNPN and CDR2 as SVGIG (reference sequence). The V gene end was trimmed by 6 bases and the J gene end by 4 bases; junction bases not matched to a gene: 11. The CDR3 spans 15 residues. The CDR3 coding sequence is TGTGCCTGTGTAAGCGTCGACAGGGGATACAATGAGCAGTTCTTC. It yields the protein CACVSVDRGYNEQFF.

The chain recombines TRBV5-1 with TRBJ2-1; D is perhaps TRBD2 (5 bases). Trimming took 0 bases from V and 5 from J, leaving 9 bases between them. The CDR3 sequence is 14 residues long. Germline V CDR1 and CDR2: SGHRS, YFSETQ. CDR3 nucleotides: TGCGCCAGCAGCTTGGCCCGAGCGGACAATGAGCAGTTCTTC. It yields the protein CASSLARADNEQFF.

The chain joins TRBV5-6 to TRBJ2-5; D unclear. The CDR3 runs 13 residues. V gave up 0 bases and J gave up 7 bases, with 10 bases separating them. Germline V gives CDR1 SGHDT, CDR2 YYEEEE. As DNA, the CDR3 is TGTGCCAGCAGCTTGGGGGCTAAAGTGACCCAGTACTTC. Protein product: CASSLGAKVTQYF.

The chain combines TRBV2 with TRBJ1-2, with a weak D call TRBD1 (5 bases). The CDR3 is 12 residues long. Germline assignment: CDR1 SNHLY and CDR2 FYNNEI. V was clipped by 5 bases and J by 7 bases, with 11 bases between them. The chain's CDR3 is CASSLDSPGYTF. Written as DNA, the CDR3 is TGTGCCAGCAGTCTAGACAGCCCTGGCTACACCTTC.

This sequence joins TRBV5-6 and TRBJ1-3; TRBD1 matches 10 bases. There are 15 residues in the CDR3. V dropped 4 bases and J dropped 7; count of bases not matched to a gene: 8. Germline V gives CDR1 SGHDT, CDR2 YYEEEE. The CDR3 DNA follows: TGTGCCAGCAGCCGCCCGGGGACAGGGGCGAACACCATATATTTT. Encoded protein: CASSRPGTGANTIYF.

The rearrangement joins TRBV10-3 to TRBJ2-7, with D perhaps TRBD1 (5 bases). The CDR3 spans 13 residues. Germline values: CDR1 ENHRY, CDR2 SYGVKD. Trimming stripped 4 bases from V and 3 bases from J, with 10 bases between. The CDR3 loop reads CAISGAGFYEQYF. CDR3 DNA: TGTGCCATCAGTGGAGCAGGGTTCTACGAGCAGTACTTC.

This clone is a singleton in its sample. V and J are TRBV27 and TRBJ2-1, with TRBD2 matching over 15 bases. The CDR3 extends over 20 amino acids. Germline V gene sequence: CDR1 MNHEY, CDR2 SMNVEV (reference sequence). The J segment lost 5 bases and the V segment lost 4 bases, leaving 15 bases of the junction unmatched. The CDR3 sequence: CASSYGPPGLAGGENNEQFF. The CDR3 region has the DNA TGTGCCAGCAGTTACGGACCTCCGGGACTAGCGGGAGGAGAGAACAATGAGCAGTTCTTC.

The chain carries TRBV18 and TRBJ2-7, with D perhaps matching TRBD2 (5 bases). V lost 6 bases and J lost 3, with 15 bases in between. Looked up from germline, CDR1 is KGHSH and CDR2 is LQKENI. The CDR3 runs 14 residues. This CDR3 is CASSPLTTNYEQYF. CDR3 DNA: TGTGCCAGCTCGCCGCTGACTACGAACTACGAGCAGTACTTC.

The V call is TRBV5-6, the J call TRBJ2-1; possibly TRBD1 for D (5 bases). CDR3 length: 15 residues. Germline CDR1 reads SGHDT; CDR2 reads YYEEEE. Trimming took off 0 bases at V and 3 bases at J, with 10 bases between the two ends. The CDR3 bases are TGTGCCAGCAGCTTGGAACGGACAAACTACAATGAGCAGTTCTTC. Translated: CASSLERTNYNEQFF.